The rows below give T cell receptor beta chains drawn from one sample of a study of blood T cell repertoires in COVID-19. TCRdb's table, derived via immunoSEQ multiplex PCR, lists solely in-frame clones and lacks some. Found here are over 85,000 clones, roughly 87% of them singletons; the top ten hold 4.5% to 5%. Sequencing input: peripheral blood. All receptors derive from a human donor in a cohort sampled during active COVID-19. CDR3s leave out the opening cysteine and the closing phenylalanine or tryptophan. A D gene is named only where the DNA matches it firmly. The size field is filled for only some rows; it gives once, few, many or a size class.

V	J	size	length	D	CDR3
TRBV10-2	TRBJ2-5	NA	11	TRBD1	ASRNRGQETQY
TRBV19	TRBJ1-5	few	15	TRBD1	ASSRTGATYSNQPQH
TRBV29-1	TRBJ1-4	NA	12	TRBD1	SVYRDSSNEKLF
TRBV6-5	TRBJ2-3	NA	13	NA	ASSSAEQGTDTQY
TRBV30	TRBJ2-3	few	12	TRBD2	AWVLAGSTDTQY
TRBV19	TRBJ2-3	NA	18	TRBD2	ASSSYTSGSPIESTDTQY
TRBV28	TRBJ2-7	NA	12	TRBD1	ASSLGRGPYEQY
TRBV28	TRBJ2-4	NA	14	TRBD1	ASRVGQGIAKNIQY
TRBV6-2/TRBV6-3	TRBJ1-1	NA	11	NA	ASSYLLYTEAF
TRBV10-3	TRBJ2-2	NA	14	TRBD2	AISESAGVPTGELF
TRBV4-3	TRBJ2-5	NA	11	NA	ASSQGLERTQY
TRBV7-8	TRBJ1-1	NA	11	NA	ASSLTSSTEAF
TRBV9	TRBJ1-2	NA	13	NA	ASSVDYRTIYGYT
TRBV5-1	TRBJ2-7	NA	11	TRBD1	ASSVGGGYEQY
TRBV4-1	TRBJ2-3	once	19	TRBD1	ASSQDFSGQGAFFKRDTQY
TRBV29-1	TRBJ2-7	once	12	TRBD1	SVGPRQGPYEQY
TRBV29-1	TRBJ2-5	NA	13	TRBD1	SANPGQHLQETQY
TRBV19	TRBJ1-5	NA	14	NA	ASSNRGGIGNQPQH
TRBV11-2	TRBJ2-1	NA	13	TRBD2	ASSPSGSLGNEQF
TRBV5-1	TRBJ1-1	NA	11	NA	ASSLQGNTEAF
TRBV18	TRBJ1-4	NA	12	TRBD1	ASSEWDRGEKLF
TRBV28	TRBJ2-7	NA	12	TRBD1	ASRLGQARSEQY
TRBV14	TRBJ2-2	NA	13	NA	ASSQVSVYTGELF
TRBV5-1	TRBJ2-7	once	12	NA	ASSSTGPTYEQY
TRBV10-1	TRBJ2-7	NA	10	NA	ASSANSYEQY
TRBV6-5	TRBJ2-1	NA	11	NA	ASLNRNSFEQF
TRBV12-3/TRBV12-4	TRBJ2-5	NA	10	TRBD1	ASRGTEETQY
TRBV4-1	TRBJ2-1	once	11	TRBD1	ASSIGQGEKQF
TRBV3-1/TRBV3-2	TRBJ2-7	NA	10	TRBD2	ASSHGTIEQY
TRBV19	TRBJ1-5	few	10	TRBD1	ATRDRAQPQH
TRBV7-2	TRBJ1-2	once	11	NA	ASSLSQGGGYT
TRBV19	TRBJ1-1	NA	12	NA	ASSITGTNTEAF
TRBV7-9	TRBJ1-4	few	13	NA	ASSFGGTSNEKLF
TRBV6-6	TRBJ2-5	NA	12	TRBD2	ASSGPGLAETQY
TRBV6-5	TRBJ2-7	NA	11	TRBD2	ASSNSGGHEQY
TRBV6-5	TRBJ2-3	NA	14	TRBD2	ASSYAGRYNTDTQY
TRBV19	TRBJ2-5	NA	14	TRBD2	ASSTPRLAGQETQY
TRBV28	TRBJ1-5	NA	13	NA	ASTPSGGSNQPQH
TRBV3-1/TRBV3-2	TRBJ2-2	NA	15	TRBD2	ASSPPRGGGRGGELF
TRBV19	TRBJ2-1	NA	14	TRBD1	ASSSRDRGALGEQF
TRBV11-3	TRBJ1-1	NA	11	NA	ASSEGGVSQAF
TRBV5-1	TRBJ2-5	NA	15	TRBD2	ASSPGASGGEQETQY
TRBV19	TRBJ1-1	NA	10	NA	ASHGVGAEAF
TRBV19	TRBJ1-1	few	14	NA	ASSIPSGGGDTEAF
TRBV3-1/TRBV3-2	TRBJ2-7	NA	11	TRBD1	ASSLGQQYEQY
TRBV5-6	TRBJ2-5	NA	12	TRBD2	ASSAAGGGETQY
TRBV6-2/TRBV6-3	TRBJ1-5	NA	13	NA	ASSYGGVGNQPQH
TRBV6-6	TRBJ2-3	few	11	TRBD1	ASRGQGVDTQY